Listed below are T cell receptor beta chains from one sample, sequenced in a study of Graves' ophthalmopathy and Graves' hyperthyroidism. TCRdb itself ran the multiplex PCR reads through MiXCR, one entry per CDR3 protein. The sample contains hundreds of thousands of distinct CDR3 sequences, 40% of which appear only once. Source material: peripheral blood. All receptors derive from an adult man with Graves' ophthalmopathy. The conserved cysteine and the conserved F or W are not part of the CDR3 here. Each record gives: V gene, CDR3 protein.

TRBV30 | AWSPGVYGYT
TRBV7-9 | ASSWPGGSSGNTIY
TRBV5-6 | ASSFTRDSLFNYGYT
TRBV2 | ASSDTGKGNYGYT
TRBV9 | ASSQADNSYEQY
TRBV29-1 | SVRRDRVSGELF
TRBV9 | ASSVGSGRDFYGYT
TRBV10-3 | ASSPTSGVNYEQY
TRBV7-2 | ASNNQTNYEQY
TRBV7-2 | ASSPTLGQGNGYT
TRBV7-2 | ASSFVGVGETQY
TRBV12-3/TRBV12-4 | ASTLGLAGDEQY
TRBV20-1 | SARVASTGELF
TRBV5-1 | ASSPFGTRQNMNTEAF
TRBV7-9 | ASSLRQNQETQY
TRBV10-3 | ATGDRVYEQY
TRBV29-1 | SQGAGGPNSPLH
TRBV15 | ATSRGLAGELF
TRBV10-3 | ASRRQGGGNQPQH
TRBV20-1 | SARARTPSNPYGYT
TRBV7-6 | ASSKEVSSYNSPLH
TRBV7-9 | ASTRDRTEAF
TRBV7-2 | ASRPTDHFYGYT
TRBV7-2 | ASSIIRDGAYEQY
TRBV25-1 | ASSGGTLLGTGVNTEAF
TRBV11-2 | ASSLGRDRGRTEA
TRBV4-3 | ASSQTGTGRSPLH
TRBV12-3/TRBV12-4 | ASSLGVGASGNTIY
TRBV20-1 | SAGGAYSYEQY
TRBV25-1 | ASSLGMTGELF
TRBV5-1 | ASSVGTGDYPGNTIY
TRBV7-6 | ASSPGQERETQY
TRBV7-6 | ASSSQGGVGYEQY
TRBV29-1 | SVEATSGLSYEQY
TRBV20-1 | SARESAYNEKLF
TRBV9 | ASSATANRGRETQY
TRBV29-1 | SVDQEAF
TRBV20-1 | SVEGINEKLF
TRBV15 | ATRDSGVITDTQY
TRBV7-2 | ASSSPTGETQY
TRBV5-4 | ASSLEVSQETQY
TRBV20-1 | SASGQFSGANVLT
TRBV10-2 | AWSVSRQGGYT
TRBV29-1 | SVEWQGGDGYT
TRBV24-1 | ATSDANRQGSNQPQH
TRBV5-5 | ASSPDGVDTGELF
TRBV12-3/TRBV12-4 | ASSLLGQGVPEAF
TRBV20-1 | SAREGSSNQPQH
TRBV7-2 | ASSLGRFRPGANVLT